This T cell receptor (beta chain) emerged from a study of neurological immune-mediated disorders. The unsorted libraries were produced from 2 million PBMCs held at -80 C. The germline CDR1 and CDR2 sequences are LGHDT and YNNKEL (reference sequence). V lost 7 bases and J lost 5; bases outside the gene matches: 12. The CDR3 is 15 residues long. This clonotype was seen many times. The antigen is unknown. General study points: Healthy controls had more TCR clonal expansion than multiple sclerosis, which showed the least, whereas HTLV-1-associated myelopathy showed the most.

Template-switch 5'RACE cDNA synthesis added a 10-nucleotide unique molecular identifier. Over 190 million TCR-beta sequences, together covering 15-18 subjects, were produced by every individual sequencing run that was carried out. TCRdb re-analysed the 5' RACE reads in MiXCR, keeping a single row per CDR3 protein. The table has about 33,000 distinct CDR3 sequences, approximately 1.5% seen once. The material sequenced was PBMCs. The chain couples TRBV3-1 to TRBJ2-7; 9 bases agree with TRBD1. The origin of this receptor is a woman between 25 and 40 years old with multiple sclerosis. CDR3 protein: CASKHNGQGTDEQYF. The CDR3 bases are TGTGCCAGCAAACACAACGGACAGGGGACTGACGAGCAGTACTTC.